Listed here are 27 T cell receptor beta chains from one sample, sequenced in a study of glioma-infiltrating T cells. The iRepertoire nested amplicon-rescue multiplex PCR amplified TCR alpha and beta CDR3s from RNA. TCRdb re-called the multiplex PCR reads with MiXCR, one entry per CDR3 protein. The table has 90,000 or so distinct CDR3 sequences, around 40% seen once; the top ten hold about two fifths. The sequenced sample was glioma tissue, nonneoplastic brain tissue, or PBMCs (not recorded which). The receptor source for this set is a human donor with low-grade glioma or glioblastoma, undergoing nonglioma brain surgery, or in good health (not recorded which).

At least ten counts were recorded for this clonotype. The CDR3 reads CASTPGGLVSTDTQYF. In nucleotides, the CDR3 is TGTGCCAGCACCCCCGGAGGACTAGTCAGCACAGATACGCAGTATTTT. This chain links TRBV12-3 or TRBV12-4 with TRBJ2-3; 7 nucleotides agree with TRBD2. The V gene end was trimmed by 7 bases and the J gene end by 0 bases; junction bases not matched to a gene: 10. This CDR3 is built from 16 residues.

Turning to this clonotype: An end of the junction differs from the germline gene, which may be a read error. The chain has TRBV6-6 and TRBJ1-4, with 9 bases aligning to TRBD1. Germline loops: CDR1 MNHNY, CDR2 SVGAGI (reference sequence). The CDR3 has 16 amino acids. This CDR3 is CASSYVLGTGNEKLFF. In DNA form, the CDR3 reads TGTGCCAGCAGTTACGTTTTGGGGACAGGGAATGAAAAACTATTTTTT.

Many counts were recorded for this clonotype. The chain couples TRBV6-1 to TRBJ2-5; D may be TRBD1 (6 bases). The V and J ends lost 6 bases and 4 bases respectively, with 12 bases between them. The CDR3 is made up of 13 amino acids. Per the germline V gene, CDR1 is MNHNS and CDR2 is SASEGT. CDR3 in amino acids: CASRTGQRETQYF. In DNA, the CDR3 is TGTGCCAGCAGAACCGGACAGAGAGAGACCCAGTACTTC.

This clonotype has a count of ten or more. The J gene is TRBJ1-5, the V gene TRBV7-2, with D hard to call. Germline lookup yields CDR1 SGHTA and CDR2 FQGNSA. V lost 1 base and J 5 bases, leaving 12 bases between the germline ends. The CDR3 is made up of 15 amino acids. CDR3 amino acids: CASSLDSRRDQPQHF. For the CDR3, the DNA is TGTGCCAGCAGCTTAGACAGTAGAAGAGATCAGCCCCAGCATTTT.

This clonotype was seen many times. This chain connects TRBV18 to TRBJ1-6, with D uncertain. The CDR3 contains 13 residues. Germline lookup yields CDR1 KGHSH and CDR2 LQKENI. Trimming removed 5 bases from V and 3 bases from J, with 5 bases in between. CDR3: CASSSNYNSPLHF. CDR3 coding DNA: TGTGCCAGCTCATCCAACTATAATTCACCCCTCCACTTT.

This clonotype was detected ten times or more. The chain joins TRBV12-3 or TRBV12-4 to TRBJ2-1, with 7 bases aligning to TRBD2. The CDR3 consists of 15 residues. With 3 bases clipped from V and 5 bases from J, the junction kept 7 bases outside the gene matches. In DNA form, the CDR3 reads TGTGCCAGCAGTTTCTTTGCGGGAGCAGACAATGAGCAGTTCTTC. Translating gives CASSFFAGADNEQFF.

This clonotype was detected many times. The chain recombines TRBV19 with TRBJ2-2, with 7 bases fitting TRBD2. This CDR3 spans 16 amino acids. Germline V gene data show CDR1 as LNHDA and CDR2 as SQIVND (reference sequence). Trimming took 5 bases from V and 0 from J; bases not matched to a gene: 6. The CDR3 region is CASSALAETNTGELFF. CDR3 DNA sequence: TGTGCCAGTAGTGCCCTAGCGGAAACGAACACCGGGGAGCTGTTTTTT.

This clonotype was picked up many times. J is TRBJ1-1 and V is TRBV6-1; 8 bases match TRBD1. The J segment lost 2 bases and the V segment lost 6 bases, leaving 5 bases of the junction unmatched. The CDR3 extends over 14 amino acids. Per the germline V gene, CDR1 is MNHNS and CDR2 is SASEGT. The CDR3 DNA sequence: TGTGCCAGCAGACGACAGGGGACCAACACTGAAGCTTTCTTT. It encodes CASRRQGTNTEAFF.

The chain joins TRBV27 to TRBJ1-2, with TRBD1 as a possible D gene (6 bases). This CDR3 is built from 13 residues. Germline CDR1 and CDR2: MNHEY and SMNVEV (reference sequence). The DNA of the CDR3 is TGTGTTAGCAGTTTGTCCGGGGGCCATGGCTACACCTTC. Translation: CVSSLSGGHGYTF.

This clonotype appeared a few times. A read error may be the cause here, since a much bigger clone is one base away. As the CDR3 is not closed by the conserved phenylalanine or tryptophan, this likely results from a read error. The rearrangement joins TRBV19 to TRBJ2-7; possibly TRBD1 for D (6 bases). CDR1 is LNHDA and CDR2 is SQIVND in the germline V gene (reference sequence). The CDR3 sequence is 14 residues long. The V gene lost 5 bases and the J gene lost 0 bases, with 11 bases spanning the gap. Here the CDR3 DNA reads TGTGCCAGTAGTGCCACAGGGAGCTCCTACGAGCAGTACTCC. This gives the protein CASSATGSSYEQYS.

This clonotype came up many times. A much larger clone lies a single base off, so this may be a read error. The chain combines TRBV6-1 with TRBJ2-1; 10 bases line up with TRBD2. The CDR3 spans 16 residues. Germline loops: CDR1 MNHNS, CDR2 SASEGT. The J segment lost 5 bases and the V segment lost 6 bases, leaving 10 bases of the junction unmatched. CDR3 sequence (DNA): TGTGCCAGCAGCACCGGACTAGCGGAGTCCCACAATGAGCAGTTCTTC. Its translation is CASSTGLAESHNEQFF.

This clonotype came up many times. The rearrangement links TRBV12-3 or TRBV12-4 to TRBJ1-5; D is perhaps TRBD1 (5 bases). This CDR3 is built from 13 residues. Trimming pared 4 bases from V and 6 bases from J, leaving 10 bases between. CDR3 nucleotides: TGTGCCAGCAGTTCCCAGGGTATTCAGCCCCAGCATTTT. It codes for CASSSQGIQPQHF.

V gene TRBV6-1 combines with J gene TRBJ1-2; D call uncertain. The CDR3 covers 11 residues. Trimming pared 3 bases from V and 5 bases from J, leaving 4 bases between. CDR1 is MNHNS, CDR2 SASEGT, per germline. CDR3 in amino acids: CASSEGYGYTF. The CDR3, as DNA: TGTGCCAGCAGTGAGGGGTATGGCTACACCTTC.

This clonotype was recorded at least ten times. The genes are TRBV6-5 and TRBJ2-5; 7 nucleotides match TRBD1. V lost 0 bases and J lost 5; bases outside the gene matches: 9. This CDR3 comprises 16 residues. Germline V gene lookup returns CDR1 MNHEY and CDR2 SVGAGI. The CDR3 DNA reads TGTGCCAGCAGTTACTCGATAGGACAGGTGTTGGAGACCCAGTACTTC. It codes for CASSYSIGQVLETQYF.

Ten or more counts support this clonotype. This sequence joins TRBV29-1 and TRBJ2-5; 9 nucleotides match TRBD1. V gave up 7 bases and J gave up 4 bases; unmatched junction bases: 7. CDR1 and CDR2 (germline): SQVTM, ANQGSEA. This CDR3 is built from 13 residues. In DNA form, the CDR3 reads TGCAGCGCTGGACAGGGGAGGGGAGAGACCCAGTACTTC. This translates into CSAGQGRGETQYF.

The chain links TRBV28 to TRBJ2-2; 8 bases line up with TRBD2. With 11 bases clipped from V and 4 bases from J, the junction kept 6 bases outside the gene matches. The CDR3 has 13 amino acids. Germline CDR1 reads MDHEN; CDR2 reads SYDVKM. CDR3 in amino acids: CAGGGQSTGELFF. As DNA, the CDR3 is TGTGCCGGCGGGGGGCAGTCCACCGGGGAGCTGTTTTTT.

This clonotype was observed at least ten times. The rearrangement uses TRBV29-1 and TRBJ2-2; TRBD1 matches at 7 bases. J was trimmed by 4 bases and V by 3 bases; bases with no gene match: 2. Germline V lookup: CDR1 SQVTM, CDR2 ANQGSEA. The CDR3 totals 13 residues. This chain's CDR3 is CSVDRDSTGELFF. Here the CDR3 DNA reads TGCAGCGTTGATAGGGACAGCACCGGGGAGCTGTTTTTT.

In its sample, this clonotype was seen many times. This sequence joins TRBV5-1 and TRBJ2-5; 7 nucleotides line up with TRBD2. Looked up from germline, CDR1 is SGHRS and CDR2 is YFSETQ. V dropped 0 bases and J dropped 5; count of bases not matched to a gene: 4. The CDR3 has 14 residues. This chain's CDR3 is CASSLEGRVETQYF. The CDR3 DNA is TGCGCCAGCAGCTTGGAGGGGAGGGTCGAGACCCAGTACTTC.

J is TRBJ2-1 and V is TRBV6-9; 13 bases agree with TRBD2. V was pared by 4 bases and J by 3 bases, with 3 bases of the junction left unmatched. Germline V lookup: CDR1 MNHGY, CDR2 SVAAGI. This CDR3 spans 16 amino acids. Here the CDR3 DNA reads TGTGCCAGCAGTTCGACTAGCGGGGGGATCTACAATGAGCAGTTCTTC. As protein: CASSSTSGGIYNEQFF.

Regarding this clonotype: A much more abundant neighbour one base away suggests this may be a read error. The rearrangement uses TRBV18 and TRBJ1-3; 7 bases agree with TRBD1. The CDR3 has 14 amino acids. Germline CDR1 reads KGHSH; CDR2 reads LQKENI. CDR3 in DNA: TGTGCCAGCTCACCCGACAGGGTTGGAAAAACCATATATTTT. Protein sequence: CASSPDRVGKTIYF.

This clonotype was seen at least ten times. V and J are TRBV6-6 and TRBJ2-3; D tentatively fits TRBD1 or TRBD2 (5 bases each). CDR3 size: 14 residues. The germline CDR1 and CDR2 sequences are MNHNY and SVGAGI (reference sequence). V was trimmed by 2 bases and J by 1 base, leaving 7 bases between them. The DNA of the CDR3 is TGTGCCAGCAGTTACAGGGGACGCACAGATACGCAGTATTTT. Translation: CASSYRGRTDTQYF.

This clonotype was recorded many times. The gene calls are TRBV18 and TRBJ2-1; 9 bases are a match to TRBD1. J lost 0 bases, V lost 6 bases, and 3 bases had no gene match. The CDR3 is made up of 15 amino acids. Germline lookup yields CDR1 KGHSH and CDR2 LQKENI. Written as DNA, the CDR3 is TGTGCCAGCTCCTTGACAGGGGGCTCCTACAATGAGCAGTTCTTC. Its protein product is CASSLTGGSYNEQFF.

This clonotype came up many times. The chain joins TRBV29-1 to TRBJ1-2, with TRBD1 as a possible D gene (6 bases). This CDR3 is built from 11 residues. The germline CDR1 and CDR2 sequences are SQVTM and ANQGSEA. The V and J ends lost 5 bases and 6 bases respectively, with 10 bases between them. The CDR3: CSVRDINGYTF. CDR3 bases: TGCAGCGTTCGGGACATCAATGGCTACACCTTC. Combining the CDR3 with reference TRBV29-1 and TRBJ1-2 gives the whole variable domain SAVISQKPSRDICQRGTSLTIQCQVDSQVTMMFWYRQQPGQSLTLIATANQGSEATYESGFVIDKFPISRPNLTFSTLTVSNMSPEDSSIYLCSVRDINGYTFGSGTRLTVV.

The chain uses TRBV7-4 and TRBJ2-5; the D gene is possibly TRBD1 (8 bases). In germline, CDR1 is SGHVT, CDR2 SQSDAQ. The CDR3 runs to 17 residues. V was shortened by 11 bases and J by 9 bases, with 34 bases between the two germline ends. The CDR3 sequence is CALSLNIGQGGQKAQYF. CDR3 DNA sequence: TGTGCCCTCAGCTTGAACATCGGACAGGGAGGGCAAAAGGCCCAGTACTTC.

J is TRBJ2-3 and V is TRBV10-2; D remains unclear. The V gene's germline CDR1 is WSHSY and CDR2 SAAADI. V was shortened by 5 bases and J by 9 bases, with 9 bases between the two germline ends. The CDR3 is 11 residues long. The CDR3 region has the DNA TGCGCCAGCAGTCGTGTTGACACGCAGTATTTT. Translated: CASSRVDTQYF.

The rearrangement uses TRBV7-2 and TRBJ2-5, with 8 bases aligning to TRBD2. V was pared by 5 bases and J by 5 bases, with 7 bases of the junction left unmatched. The CDR3 has 14 residues. Germline V gives CDR1 SGHTA, CDR2 FQGNSA. The CDR3 nucleotides are TGTGCCAGCAGCCCTCGGGGGGGGAAGGAGACCCAGTACTTC. Encoded protein: CASSPRGGKETQYF. Filled out from reference TRBV7-2 and TRBJ2-5, the complete variable domain reads GAGVSQSPSNKVTEKGKDVELRCDPISGHTALYWYRQSLGQGLEFLIYFQGNSAPDKSGLPSDRFSAERTGGSVSTLTIQRTQQEDSAVYLCASSPRGGKETQYFGPGTRLLVL.

This clonotype was seen at least ten times. This chain links TRBV20-1 with TRBJ2-3, with 8 bases identical to TRBD1. V lost 6 bases, J lost 3 bases, and 5 bases stayed unmatched. The germline V gene has CDR1 DFQATT and CDR2 SNEGSKA (reference sequence). The CDR3 totals 13 residues. The CDR3, as DNA: TGCAGTGCGGTTACAGGGGGGACAGATACGCAGTATTTT. It specifies CSAVTGGTDTQYF.